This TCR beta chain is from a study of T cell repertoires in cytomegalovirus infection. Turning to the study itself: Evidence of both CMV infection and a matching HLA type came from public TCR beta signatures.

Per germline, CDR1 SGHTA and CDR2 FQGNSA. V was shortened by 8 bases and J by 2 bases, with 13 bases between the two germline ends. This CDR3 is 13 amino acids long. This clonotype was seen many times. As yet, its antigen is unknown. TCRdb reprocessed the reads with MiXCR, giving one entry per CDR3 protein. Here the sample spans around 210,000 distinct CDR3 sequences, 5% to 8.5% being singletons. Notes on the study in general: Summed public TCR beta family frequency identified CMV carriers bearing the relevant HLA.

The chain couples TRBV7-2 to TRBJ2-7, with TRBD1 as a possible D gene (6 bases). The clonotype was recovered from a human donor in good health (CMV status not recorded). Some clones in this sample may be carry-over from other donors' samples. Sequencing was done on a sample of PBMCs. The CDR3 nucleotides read TGTGCCAGCGGATTTGGGGACACCTACGAGCAGTACTTC. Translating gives CASGFGDTYEQYF. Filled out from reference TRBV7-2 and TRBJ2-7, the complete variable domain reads GAGVSQSPSNKVTEKGKDVELRCDPISGHTALYWYRQSLGQGLEFLIYFQGNSAPDKSGLPSDRFSAERTGGSVSTLTIQRTQQEDSAVYLCASGFGDTYEQYFGPGTRLTVT.